Sequencing of this TCR beta chain was carried out in a study of T cells after yellow fever vaccination. The CDR3 is made up of 11 amino acids. Germline assignment: CDR1 DFQATT and CDR2 SNEGSKA (reference sequence). Trimming pared 3 bases from V and 8 bases from J, leaving 10 bases between. This clonotype was observed many times. Study observations and caveats: Although most clonotypes did not, a small share appeared in both CD4 and CD8 compartments. At 96% for CD4 and 88% for CD8, most primary-vaccination clones showed up again after the booster.

A universal primer site and UMIs were added as TCR cDNA was made by 5'RACE template switching. TCRdb re-derived calls from the 5' RACE reads in MiXCR, one entry per CDR3 protein. The sample lists roughly 45,000 distinct CDR3 sequences, almost 7% occurring once. This chain connects TRBV20-1 to TRBJ1-2, with D unresolved. The clonotype comes from a young man who received the YFV17D yellow fever vaccine. Material: CD8+ T cells not binding an NS4B(214-222) dextramer, sorted from PBMCs, obtained 45 days after the yellow fever booster vaccination. The CDR3 sequence is CSARNFTGYTF. The CDR3 bases are TGCAGTGCTAGGAATTTTACGGGCTACACCTTC.